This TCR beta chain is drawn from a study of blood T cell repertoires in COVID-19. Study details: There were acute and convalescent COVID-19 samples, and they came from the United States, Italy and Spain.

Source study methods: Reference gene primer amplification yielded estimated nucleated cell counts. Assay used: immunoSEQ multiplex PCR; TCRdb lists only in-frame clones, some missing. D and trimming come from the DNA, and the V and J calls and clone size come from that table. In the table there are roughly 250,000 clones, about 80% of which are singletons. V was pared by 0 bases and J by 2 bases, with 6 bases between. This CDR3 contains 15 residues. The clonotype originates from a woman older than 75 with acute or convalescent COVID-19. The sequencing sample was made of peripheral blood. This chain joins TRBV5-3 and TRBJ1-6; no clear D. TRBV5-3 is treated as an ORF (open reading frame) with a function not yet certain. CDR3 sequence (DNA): TGTGCCAGAAGCTTGGGTGGCACCTATAATTCACCCCTCCACTTT. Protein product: CARSLGGTYNSPLHF.